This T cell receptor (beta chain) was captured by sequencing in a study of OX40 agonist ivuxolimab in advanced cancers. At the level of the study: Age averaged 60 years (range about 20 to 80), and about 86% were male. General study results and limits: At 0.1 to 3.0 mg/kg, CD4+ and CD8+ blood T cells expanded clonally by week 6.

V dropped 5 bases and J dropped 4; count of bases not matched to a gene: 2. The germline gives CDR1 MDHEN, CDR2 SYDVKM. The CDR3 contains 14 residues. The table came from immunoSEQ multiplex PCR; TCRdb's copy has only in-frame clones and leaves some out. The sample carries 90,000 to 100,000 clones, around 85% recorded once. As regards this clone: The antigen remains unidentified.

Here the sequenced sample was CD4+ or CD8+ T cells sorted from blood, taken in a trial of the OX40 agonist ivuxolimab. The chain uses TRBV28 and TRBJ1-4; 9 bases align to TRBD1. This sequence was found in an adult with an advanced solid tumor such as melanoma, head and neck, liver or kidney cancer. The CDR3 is CASSQTGGNEKLFF. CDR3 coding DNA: TGTGCCAGCAGTCAGACAGGGGGTAATGAAAAACTGTTTTTT.